Sequencing of this T cell receptor beta chain was carried out in a study of T-cell memory formation after mild COVID-19. Study-wide results and caveats: Memory cells collected pre-infection included some clones that later responded, suggesting cross-reactive memory joined. Day 37-peaking second-wave clones had unconfirmed SARS-CoV-2 specificity. CD4/CD8 balance held among clones contracting day 15 to 85, and later expanders leaned CD4+.

In its sample, this clonotype was seen a few times. Its target is not known. The germline V and J ends were trimmed by 2 bases and 9 bases, with 17 bases remaining between them. This CDR3 has 15 residues. Germline V gene sequence: CDR1 LGHDT, CDR2 YNNKEL (reference sequence). Constant-segment primers were used for 5'RACE, and the resulting TCR alpha and TCR beta cDNA libraries carried sample barcodes and UMIs. Each CDR3 protein is one row after TCRdb ran MiXCR on the 5' RACE reads. The sample lists about 160,000 distinct CDR3 sequences; about a third were seen once. The TCR comes from an adult woman who had mild COVID-19 (a few samples of this study predate the infection). Cell type and time point are not known. Sequenced material: PBMCs or a T cell subset sorted from them (not recorded which). The chain carries TRBV3-1 and TRBJ2-1; D is undetermined. The CDR3 bases are TGTGCCAGCAGCCAACTACGGCTGGGTGCGGTTGAGCAGTTCTTC. Encoded protein: CASSQLRLGAVEQFF.